The table lists the clone carrying this TCR beta chain with many counts. The antigen is unknown. The data derive from a study of neurological immune-mediated disorders. Study-wide findings and caveats: Multiple sclerosis, the disease with the least TCR clonal expansion, fell below healthy controls, whereas HTLV-1-associated myelopathy showed the most. For the multiple sclerosis repertoire cluster, no association with any clinical or MRI feature was found.

V was clipped by 0 bases and J by 8 bases, with 13 bases between them. The CDR3 spans 14 residues. Germline assignment: CDR1 SGHTA and CDR2 FQGNSA. Synthesis of cDNA was carried out by template-switch 5'RACE. The reaction used 10-nucleotide random UMIs. TCRdb itself ran the 5' RACE reads through MiXCR, one entry per CDR3 protein. The sample consists of over 25,000 distinct CDR3 sequences, approximately 1.5% of them appearing once. The clonotype originates from a woman between 25 and 40 years old with multiple sclerosis. Sample: PBMCs. The chain carries TRBV7-2 and TRBJ2-5; no clear D gene. DNA for the CDR3: TGTGCCAGCAGCTTAGCGGCGGTGGTGGAAACCCAGTACTTC. It specifies CASSLAAVVETQYF.